This passage covers 5 T cell receptor beta chains from one sample sequenced in a study of T cell responses to AZD1222 COVID-19 vaccine (dated by TCRdb to 2020 to 2022). In the paper's terms, the time point label means: baseline before first vaccination. Preparation of the library involved the immunoSEQ multiplex PCR assay. The table was pulled from immuneACCESS by TCRdb, which kept in-frame rearrangements only. Such tables lose some clones; where checked, under half of the loss comes from unresolved V genes, and the rest has no known cause. This sample comprises around 140,000 clones, roughly 90% of them detected only once. The ten largest account for under 3.5% of the sample. The sequencing used peripheral blood, collected on day 0 of AZD1222 vaccination. These receptors came from an adult in good health.

This chain uses TRBV18 with TRBJ1-3; TRBD1 matches 11 bases. The J segment lost 4 bases and the V segment lost 6 bases, leaving 14 bases of the junction unmatched. CDR3 length equals 18 residues. Looked up from germline, CDR1 is KGHSH and CDR2 is LQKENI. The CDR3 loop reads CASSPSRTGGKTGNTIYF. For the CDR3, the DNA is TGTGCCAGCTCCCCATCGCGGACAGGGGGCAAAACCGGAAACACCATATATTTT.

The chain employs TRBV3-1 (or the pseudogene TRBV3-2) and TRBJ1-4; TRBD1 matches at 11 bases. Germline V gives CDR1 LGHDT, CDR2 YNNKEL (reference sequence). V was pared by 4 bases and J by 6 bases, with 4 bases of the junction left unmatched. This CDR3 is 15 amino acids long. CDR3 loop: CASSLRTGGYEKLFF. CDR3 DNA: TGTGCCAGCAGCCTACGGACAGGGGGCTATGAAAAACTGTTTTTT.

V gene TRBV7-9 combines with J gene TRBJ2-3, with TRBD1 identical over 9 bases. Per germline, CDR1 SEHNR and CDR2 FQNEAQ (reference sequence). J was trimmed by 4 bases and V by 1 base; bases with no gene match: 15. The CDR3 runs to 19 residues. CDR3 region: CASSLDGTGDREDPDTQYF. The DNA of the CDR3 is TGTGCCAGCAGCTTAGATGGCACCGGGGACAGGGAAGATCCAGATACGCAGTATTTT.

The chain combines TRBV2 with TRBJ1-2; D unresolved. Trimming left V 2 bases short and J 4 bases short, with 8 bases between. The CDR3 is made up of 13 amino acids. Germline V gene data show CDR1 as SNHLY and CDR2 as FYNNEI. This CDR3 reads CASSETVLYGYTF. CDR3 nucleotide sequence: TGTGCCAGCAGTGAAACGGTTCTCTATGGCTACACCTTC.

The chain combines TRBV5-4 with TRBJ1-2; TRBD1 is a possible D gene (6 bases). The V end lost 2 bases, the J end lost 5 bases, and 10 bases lay between the germline ends. The germline CDR1 and CDR2 sequences are SGHNT and YYREEE (reference sequence). The length of the CDR3 is 13 residues. CDR3 amino acids: CASSLRQDYGYTF. In nucleotides, the CDR3 is TGTGCCAGCAGCTTAAGACAGGATTATGGCTACACCTTC.